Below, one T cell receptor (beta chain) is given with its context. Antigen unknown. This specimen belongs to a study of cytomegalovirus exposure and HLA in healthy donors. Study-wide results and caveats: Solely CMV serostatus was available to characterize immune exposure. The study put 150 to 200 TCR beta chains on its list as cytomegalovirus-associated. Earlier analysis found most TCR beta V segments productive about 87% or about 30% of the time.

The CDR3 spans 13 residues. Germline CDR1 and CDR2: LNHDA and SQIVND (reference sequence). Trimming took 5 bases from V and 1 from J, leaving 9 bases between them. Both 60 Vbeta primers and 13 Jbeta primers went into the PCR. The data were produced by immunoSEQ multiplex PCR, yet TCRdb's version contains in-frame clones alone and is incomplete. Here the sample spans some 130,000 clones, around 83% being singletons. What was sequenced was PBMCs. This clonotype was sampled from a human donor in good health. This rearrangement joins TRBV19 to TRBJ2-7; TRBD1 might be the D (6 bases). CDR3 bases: TGTGCCAGTAGTTTGGGGGCTTCCTACGAGCAGTACTTC. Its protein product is CASSLGASYEQYF.